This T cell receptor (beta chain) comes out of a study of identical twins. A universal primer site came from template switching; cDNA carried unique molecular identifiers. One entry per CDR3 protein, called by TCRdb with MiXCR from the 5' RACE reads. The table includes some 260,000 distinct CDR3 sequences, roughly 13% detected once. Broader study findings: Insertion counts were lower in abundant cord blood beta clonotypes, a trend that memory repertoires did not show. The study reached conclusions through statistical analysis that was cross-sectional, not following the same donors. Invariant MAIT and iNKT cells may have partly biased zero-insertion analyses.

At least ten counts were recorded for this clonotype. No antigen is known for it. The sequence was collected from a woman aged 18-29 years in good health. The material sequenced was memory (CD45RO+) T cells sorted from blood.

CDR3 sequence reads: CSARLAGLMDTQYF. CDR3 nucleotide sequence: TGCAGTGCTAGGTTAGCGGGGCTGATGGATACGCAGTATTTT. V and J are TRBV20-1 and TRBJ2-3; 8 bases are a match to TRBD2. J gave up 6 bases and V 3 bases, and 8 bases lay outside the gene matches. Germline CDR1 and CDR2: DFQATT and SNEGSKA (reference sequence). This CDR3 has 14 residues.